These 16 T cell receptor beta chains were sequenced from one sample in a study of Ad26.COV2.S vaccination and SARS-CoV-2 variants. Treatment of the sample: 15 to 20 received Ad26.COV2.S at low or high dose, single or two shots; roughly 5 received placebo; per-sample allocation not given. The investigators took samples on day 63 after the first vaccine or placebo injection. Assay: immunoSEQ multiplex PCR; the TCRdb copy retains only in-frame clones and omits some. The sample has fewer than 500,000 clones, 90% seen once. Sequenced material: peripheral blood, taken in a trial of Ad26.COV2.S vaccine versus placebo. These receptors all come from a person between 18 and 65 years old who received the Ad26.COV2.S COVID-19 vaccine or a placebo.

CDR3 DNA: TGCGCCAGCAGCTTGATGGACAGTCAAGAGACCCAGTACTTC. It specifies CASSLMDSQETQYF. The chain recombines TRBV5-1 with TRBJ2-5; tentatively, D is TRBD1 (6 bases). The V end was cut by 1 base, the J end by 2 bases, with 9 bases between. CDR3 length: 14 amino acids. Germline V gives CDR1 SGHRS, CDR2 YFSETQ.

The chain carries TRBV12-5 and TRBJ1-5, with D possibly being TRBD1 (6 bases). The CDR3 runs 14 residues. Trimming took off 4 bases at V and 1 base at J, with 8 bases between the two ends. CDR1 is LGHNT, CDR2 FRNRAP, per germline. As DNA, the CDR3 is TGTGCTAGTGGTTCAGGGGTAAGCAATCAGCCCCAGCATTTT. This gives the protein CASGSGVSNQPQHF. Full variable domain (outside the CDR3, taken from reference TRBV12-5 and TRBJ1-5): DARVTQTPRHKVTEMGQEVTMRCQPILGHNTVFWYRQTMMQGLELLAYFRNRAPLDDSGMPKDRFSAEMPDATLATLKIQPSEPRDSAVYFCASGSGVSNQPQHFGDGTRLSIL.

The V call is TRBV18, the J call TRBJ1-1, with D perhaps matching TRBD1 (5 bases). The CDR3 spans 14 residues. The ends were cut back, 3 bases at V and 5 bases at J, with 13 bases in the middle. The V gene's germline CDR1 is KGHSH and CDR2 LQKENI. CDR3 amino acids: CASSPTAGGTEAFF. Written as DNA, the CDR3 is TGTGCCAGCTCACCGACAGCGGGGGGGACTGAAGCTTTCTTT.

This chain connects TRBV3-1 (or the pseudogene TRBV3-2) to TRBJ2-1; 12 nucleotides agree with TRBD2. The CDR3 covers 17 residues. The V segment lost 4 bases and the J segment 0 bases; nucleotides outside the gene matches: 4. The V gene's germline CDR1 is LGHDT and CDR2 YNNKEL (reference sequence). Here the CDR3 reads CASSPWTSGTSYNEQFF. CDR3 nucleotide sequence: TGTGCCAGCAGCCCCTGGACTAGCGGGACCTCCTACAATGAGCAGTTCTTC.

The rearrangement uses TRBV24-1 and TRBJ1-1, with D possibly TRBD1 on 6 matching bases. The CDR3 sequence is 15 residues long. The ends were cut back, 5 bases at V and 1 base at J, with 13 bases in the middle. Germline loops: CDR1 KGHDR, CDR2 SFDVKD. The DNA for the CDR3 is TGTGCCACCAGTGTCAACAGGGATGGGAACACTGAAGCTTTCTTT. Amino acid sequence: CATSVNRDGNTEAFF.

The V call is TRBV30, the J call TRBJ1-6; 9 bases match TRBD1. CDR1 GTSNPN and CDR2 SVGIG come from the germline V gene (reference sequence). V was pared by 5 bases and J by 16 bases, with 6 bases of the junction left unmatched. The CDR3 sequence is 11 residues long. CDR3 sequence (DNA): TGTGCCTGGGGGACAGGGTCAGTTCTCCACTTT. Encoded protein: CAWGTGSVLHF.

The rearrangement links TRBV6-2 or TRBV6-3 to TRBJ2-7; D uncertain. Trimming took off 2 bases at V and 6 bases at J, with 5 bases between the two ends. Per the germline V gene, CDR1 is MNHEY and CDR2 is SVGEGT. The CDR3 has 11 amino acids. The DNA of the CDR3 is TGTGCCAGCAGTTACATCACCGAGCAGTACTTC. Protein product: CASSYITEQYF.

The rearrangement links TRBV5-1 to TRBJ2-1, with unresolved D. CDR1 is SGHRS, CDR2 YFSETQ, per germline. The CDR3 runs to 13 residues. V was trimmed by 0 bases and J by 6 bases, leaving 7 bases between them. This CDR3 is CASSLGRPNEQFF. DNA for the CDR3: TGCGCCAGCAGCTTGGGTCGGCCCAATGAGCAGTTCTTC.

The V and J genes are TRBV2 and TRBJ2-1; D is perhaps TRBD1 (6 bases). Trimming removed 8 bases at V and 8 bases at J, with 19 bases between. Germline V gives CDR1 SNHLY, CDR2 FYNNEI. This CDR3 region has 14 residues. This chain's CDR3 is CASVFGQIMDEQFF. The CDR3 DNA follows: TGTGCCAGCGTCTTTGGACAGATAATGGATGAGCAGTTCTTC.

The rearrangement uses TRBV7-9 and TRBJ1-1; D might be TRBD1 (5 bases). The CDR3 is 14 amino acids. CDR1 is SEHNR and CDR2 is FQNEAQ in the germline V gene (reference sequence). V gave up 3 bases and J gave up 3 bases, with 11 bases separating them. CDR3 protein: CASSLGQGDTEAFF. The CDR3 DNA is TGTGCCAGCAGCTTGGGGCAGGGAGACACTGAAGCTTTCTTT.

J is TRBJ1-2 and V is TRBV5-5; 7 bases match TRBD1. The junction had 10 bases not matched to a gene; V was cut back by 6 bases and J by 8 bases. Germline CDR1 is SGHKS and CDR2 is YYEKEE (reference sequence). This CDR3 has 13 residues. The DNA of the CDR3 is TGTGCCAGCAAACGACAGGGTAGCCCAGGCTACACCTTC. As protein: CASKRQGSPGYTF.

The chain couples TRBV9 to TRBJ2-7; weak D call: TRBD2 (6 bases). The CDR3 is made up of 15 amino acids. Trimming removed 4 bases at V and 1 base at J, with 15 bases between. CDR1 SGDLS and CDR2 YYNGEE come from the germline V gene. The CDR3 DNA follows: TGTGCCAGCAGCCCCGGGACTTACTTGTCCTACGAGCAGTACTTC. Translating it yields CASSPGTYLSYEQYF.

A remark on this clone: In the same sample, other DNA sequences code for this CDR3. V gene TRBV4-3 combines with J gene TRBJ2-1; unclear D gene. Germline V lookup: CDR1 LGHNA, CDR2 YSLEER. The CDR3 runs to 13 residues. The V and J ends lost 1 base and 3 bases respectively, with 4 bases between them. The CDR3 DNA reads as TGCGCCAGCAGCCAAGGCTTCTACAATGAGCAGTTCTTC. Encoded protein: CASSQGFYNEQFF.

The J gene is TRBJ2-7, the V gene TRBV11-2, with D unclear. With 5 bases removed from V and 0 bases from J, the gap between germline ends came to 8 bases. The CDR3 runs 13 residues. Germline V CDR1 and CDR2: SGHAT, FQNNGV. CDR3 nucleotides: TGTGCCAGCAGCACGGGCCTCTCCTACGAGCAGTACTTC. It translates to CASSTGLSYEQYF.

The V call is TRBV18, the J call TRBJ2-5; 9 positions agree with TRBD1. J was trimmed by 4 bases and V by 3 bases; bases with no gene match: 6. Germline CDR1 is KGHSH and CDR2 is LQKENI. CDR3 length: 15 residues. CDR3 loop: CASSPLQGAGETQYF. In DNA form, the CDR3 reads TGTGCCAGCTCACCCTTACAGGGGGCCGGAGAGACCCAGTACTTC.

This chain links TRBV19 with TRBJ1-2, with a tentative D call TRBD1 (5 bases). Trimming cost V 4 bases and J 4 bases, with 19 bases left between them. The CDR3 loop spans 16 amino acids. Per the germline V gene, CDR1 is LNHDA and CDR2 is SQIVND (reference sequence). This chain's CDR3 is CASSRPRSGLPYGYTF. The CDR3, as DNA: TGTGCCAGTAGTAGGCCCCGCTCGGGGCTGCCCTATGGCTACACCTTC. Full variable domain (missing parts from reference TRBV19 and TRBJ1-2): DGGITQSPKYLFRKEGQNVTLSCEQNLNHDAMYWYRQDPGQGLRLIYYSQIVNDFQKGDIAEGYSVSREKKESFPLTVTSAQKNPTAFYLCASSRPRSGLPYGYTFGSGTRLTVV.